This T cell receptor beta chain was captured by sequencing in a study of response to subunit inactivated influenza vaccine. Findings and caveats of the study: Authors suggested seasonal influenza vaccinations each recruit few new T cells.

MiXCR, applied by TCRdb to the RT-PCR reads, yields one record per CDR3 protein. The sample contains about 480,000 distinct CDR3 sequences, around 25% of which appear only once. About this clonotype itself: Its target is unknown.

This sample comprised CD4+ T cells sorted from PBMCs, obtained around 5 days after vaccination. The TCR comes from a man between 45 and 60 years old who received an inactivated influenza vaccine.

The CDR3 spells CSVGSEAFF. CDR3 DNA sequence: TGCAGCGTTGGATCTGAAGCTTTCTTT. The chain is built from TRBV29-1 and TRBJ1-1; D ambiguous. This CDR3 comprises 9 residues. Germline assignment: CDR1 SQVTM and CDR2 ANQGSEA. V gave up 4 bases and J gave up 6 bases, with 3 bases separating them.